This TCR beta chain was captured in a study of blood T cell repertoires in COVID-19 (dated by TCRdb to the early 2020s). Background for the entire study: Collaborator samples came from the United States, Italy and Spain and covered acute and convalescent phases of COVID-19. The samples were drawn from two sources: the first 160 participants of the ongoing ImmuneRACE study, and some 1,300 subjects contributed by 6 global collaborators. A de-identified subject ID, COVID-19 status, age in years and sex were almost always included in the sample metadata. The repertoires were released in a freely available public database intended as a resource for research on the immune response to SARS-CoV-2. The dataset comprised deeply sampled blood TCRbeta repertoires from subjects exposed to, actively infected with, or recovered from COVID-19. The prospective study material was composed of cDNA or gDNA derived from T cells, B-cell-depleted T cells, or PBMCs. Where available, HLA class I and class II types were obtained from metadata supplied by the sample provider rather than from assay-based typing. Study-wide conclusions, independent of this receptor: Clinical and demographic metadata were provided uncurated, with the amount varying by source and participant.

From the cysteine through the phenylalanine, the CDR3 covers 15 amino acids. Of all the DNA, just the CDR3 is kept, 45 bases in frame from base 1. Clipping removes 3 bases from V and 0 bases from J, with 4 as the unmatched junction base count. According to the germline V gene, CDR1 reads SQVTM and CDR2 reads ANQGSEA. With respect to this clone: Its recognized antigen is unknown. No much larger clone is present one base from it, and per-base qualities are unavailable.

TCRbeta CDR3 regions were amplified from genomic DNA by means of the immunoSEQ Assay, a bias-controlled multiplex PCR. On the authors' methods: Within the assay, amplification of reference gene primers was used to estimate how many nucleated cells each sample contained. To quantify the absolute abundance of each unique TCRbeta CDR3 rearrangement, sequence reads were collapsed and filtered. Productive Simpson clonality was computed per sample as the square root of Simpson's diversity index over productive rearrangements. This is the immuneACCESS table as TCRdb keeps it, with only in-frame sequences that have V and J called. A part of the clones is gone; compared with another copy, unresolved V genes explain less than half, and the rest is unexplained. V and J calls and clone size are given by that table; D and trimming were obtained from the DNA. This sample gives approximately 150,000 clones in total; 70% to 90% of them show up just once. Around 6.2% of the sample belongs to the ten largest clones.

Participants in the prospective study were aged about 18 to 95 years, lived in about two dozen United States geographic areas, and enrolled through a virtual design. Cohort assignment in the prospective study relied on participant-reported clinical history from a screening survey and a study questionnaire. Recovered participants in ImmuneRACE Cohort 3 were defined as having two consecutive negative NP/OP PCR tests, clearance from a healthcare professional, or resolution of symptoms. Each participant in the prospective study had whole blood, serum and a nasopharyngeal or oropharyngeal swab collected by mobile phlebotomists. Over a roughly 2-month period, participants in the prospective study had the option of providing additional blood draws and questionnaires. Blood samples from the prospective study were shipped frozen or at room temperature prior to DNA extraction.

This TCR was recovered from a woman in her forties who had recovered from COVID-19. The sample comprised PBMCs or T cells enriched from blood (not recorded which). The V and J genes are TRBV29-1 and TRBJ1-4; TRBD1 agrees with 7 junctional bases. The nucleotide sequence reads as follows: TGCAGCGTTGAGGACAGGATTACAACTAATGAAAAACTGTTTTTT. Its protein reads: CSVEDRITTNEKLFF.